A selection of T cell receptor beta chains follows, all from one sample in a study of radiation and T cells in renal cell carcinoma. Generated by immunoSEQ multiplex PCR, the TCRdb table keeps only in-frame clones and is missing some. The sample lists 130,000 or so clones, around four fifths occurring once. The source material was blood, sampled from a patient whose treatment included radiotherapy and nephrectomy. All receptors come from a woman aged 45-65 years with renal cell carcinoma. The CDR3 runs from the conserved cysteine through the conserved F or W. The D gene is left open where the match is weak. Where a row states a size, it is once, few, many or the class of an expanded clone; other rows omit it.

J gene: TRBJ2-7; D gene: -; V gene: TRBV7-8; clone size: -; CDR3 protein: CASSPRGPREQYF; CDR3 DNA: TGTGCCAGCAGCCCGCGCGGTCCCCGGGAGCAGTACTTC
J gene: TRBJ2-2; D gene: -; V gene: TRBV4-1; clone size: few; CDR3 protein: CASTTGAGELFF; CDR3 DNA: TGCGCCAGCACGACTGGCGCCGGGGAGCTGTTTTTT
J gene: TRBJ2-7; D gene: -; V gene: TRBV25-1; clone size: once; CDR3 protein: CASSDPESRWEQYF; CDR3 DNA: TGTGCCAGCAGTGATCCGGAGAGTAGGTGGGAGCAGTACTTC
J gene: TRBJ1-5; D gene: -; V gene: TRBV6-1; clone size: -; CDR3 protein: CASSEALQAYQPQHF; CDR3 DNA: TGTGCCAGCAGTGAAGCGCTTCAGGCGTATCAGCCCCAGCATTTT
J gene: TRBJ2-7; D gene: -; V gene: TRBV18; clone size: -; CDR3 protein: CASSPPYGYGYEQYF; CDR3 DNA: TGTGCCAGCTCACCACCGTACGGGTATGGGTACGAGCAGTACTTC
J gene: TRBJ2-7; D gene: -; V gene: TRBV6-5; clone size: -; CDR3 protein: CASSPPGPRREQYF; CDR3 DNA: TGTGCCAGCAGTCCTCCCGGGCCTCGTCGGGAGCAGTACTTC
J gene: TRBJ1-1; D gene: TRBD1; V gene: TRBV29-1; clone size: -; CDR3 protein: CSGSQGQWNTEAFF; CDR3 DNA: TGCAGCGGTAGCCAGGGACAGTGGAACACTGAAGCTTTCTTT
J gene: TRBJ2-7; D gene: -; V gene: TRBV7-8; clone size: -; CDR3 protein: CASRHMEGYEQYF; CDR3 DNA: TGTGCCAGCAGACACATGGAGGGCTACGAGCAGTACTTC
J gene: TRBJ2-3; D gene: TRBD1; V gene: TRBV6-6; clone size: many; CDR3 protein: CASSPRRTGGVDTQYF; CDR3 DNA: TGTGCCAGCAGCCCACGGAGGACAGGGGGCGTAGATACGCAGTATTTT
J gene: TRBJ2-7; D gene: -; V gene: TRBV5-1; clone size: -; CDR3 protein: CASSPDNRDEQYF; CDR3 DNA: TGCGCCAGCAGCCCCGACAATAGGGACGAGCAGTACTTC
J gene: TRBJ1-1; D gene: -; V gene: TRBV6-5; clone size: -; CDR3 protein: CASSLGAGTEAFF; CDR3 DNA: TGTGCCAGCAGCCTCGGGGCGGGGACTGAAGCTTTCTTT
J gene: TRBJ2-7; D gene: -; V gene: TRBV15; clone size: -; CDR3 protein: CATARPGLGEQYF; CDR3 DNA: TGTGCCACCGCGAGGCCGGGTCTCGGCGAGCAGTACTTC
J gene: TRBJ1-1; D gene: TRBD1; V gene: TRBV10-3; clone size: -; CDR3 protein: CAIRTNRGPEAFF; CDR3 DNA: TGTGCCATCAGGACCAACAGGGGCCCTGAAGCTTTCTTT
J gene: TRBJ2-2; D gene: TRBD1; V gene: TRBV6-4; clone size: -; CDR3 protein: CASSMGTGPTGELFF; CDR3 DNA: TGTGCCAGCAGTATGGGGACAGGTCCTACCGGGGAGCTGTTTTTT
J gene: TRBJ1-4; D gene: -; V gene: TRBV5-6; clone size: once; CDR3 protein: CASILGGTEGEKLFF; CDR3 DNA: TGTGCCAGCATCCTGGGGGGAACAGAGGGAGAAAAACTGTTTTTT
J gene: TRBJ2-7; D gene: -; V gene: TRBV7-7; clone size: once; CDR3 protein: CASSLRLGSYEQYF; CDR3 DNA: TGTGCCAGCAGCTTAAGGTTAGGGTCCTACGAGCAGTACTTC
J gene: TRBJ1-1; D gene: TRBD1; V gene: TRBV12-5; clone size: -; CDR3 protein: CASGTGYGTEAFF; CDR3 DNA: TGTGCTAGTGGGACAGGGTATGGGACTGAAGCTTTCTTT
J gene: TRBJ2-7; D gene: TRBD2; V gene: TRBV10-3; clone size: -; CDR3 protein: CAISKEAGVVSDEQYF; CDR3 DNA: TGTGCCATCAGTAAAGAAGCGGGAGTGGTATCCGACGAGCAGTACTTC
J gene: TRBJ1-6; D gene: -; V gene: TRBV25-1; clone size: -; CDR3 protein: CASRDTGYNSPLHF; CDR3 DNA: TGTGCCAGCAGAGACACAGGTTATAATTCACCCCTCCACTTT
J gene: TRBJ2-6; D gene: -; V gene: TRBV5-6; clone size: -; CDR3 protein: CASSLGWGTDSGANVLTF; CDR3 DNA: TGTGCCAGCAGCTTGGGGTGGGGGACGGACTCCGGGGCCAACGTCCTGACTTTC
J gene: TRBJ2-5; D gene: -; V gene: TRBV9; clone size: -; CDR3 protein: CASSVSPAETQYF; CDR3 DNA: TGTGCCAGCAGCGTGAGTCCCGCTGAGACCCAGTACTTC
J gene: TRBJ2-7; D gene: TRBD2; V gene: TRBV10-2; clone size: -; CDR3 protein: CASSTTSGGYYEQYF; CDR3 DNA: TGCGCCAGCAGTACAACTAGCGGGGGTTACTACGAGCAGTACTTC
J gene: TRBJ2-7; D gene: TRBD1; V gene: TRBV4-1; clone size: -; CDR3 protein: CASSQEQGAYEQYF; CDR3 DNA: TGCGCCAGCAGCCAAGAGCAGGGGGCTTACGAGCAGTACTTC
J gene: TRBJ1-1; D gene: -; V gene: TRBV20-1; clone size: -; CDR3 protein: CSARMAAEAFF; CDR3 DNA: TGCAGTGCTAGAATGGCCGCTGAAGCTTTCTTT
J gene: TRBJ2-7; D gene: TRBD1; V gene: TRBV6-5; clone size: -; CDR3 protein: CASRPGQGHVQYF; CDR3 DNA: TGTGCCAGCAGGCCGGGACAGGGGCACGTGCAGTACTTC
J gene: TRBJ2-7; D gene: -; V gene: TRBV19; clone size: -; CDR3 protein: CASSIPGVYEQYF; CDR3 DNA: TGTGCCAGTAGTATCCCAGGAGTCTACGAGCAGTACTTC
J gene: TRBJ1-2; D gene: -; V gene: TRBV15; clone size: -; CDR3 protein: CATSRGGQGVNYGYTF; CDR3 DNA: TGTGCCACCAGCAGAGGCGGGCAGGGCGTTAACTATGGCTACACCTTC
J gene: TRBJ2-7; D gene: TRBD1; V gene: TRBV5-1; clone size: -; CDR3 protein: CASSSGTGGDEQYF; CDR3 DNA: TGCGCCAGCAGCTCGGGTACAGGGGGCGACGAGCAGTACTTC
J gene: TRBJ1-6; D gene: -; V gene: TRBV5-6; clone size: few; CDR3 protein: CASSFDRSLAPLHF; CDR3 DNA: TGTGCCAGCAGCTTCGACCGGTCGTTAGCACCCCTCCACTTT
J gene: TRBJ2-7; D gene: TRBD2; V gene: TRBV7-2; clone size: -; CDR3 protein: CASSLGLAGVNEQYF; CDR3 DNA: TGTGCCAGCAGCTTAGGACTAGCGGGAGTTAACGAGCAGTACTTC
J gene: TRBJ2-6; D gene: TRBD1; V gene: TRBV28; clone size: -; CDR3 protein: CASRDRAGANVLTF; CDR3 DNA: TGTGCCAGCAGGGACAGGGCTGGGGCCAACGTCCTGACTTTC
J gene: TRBJ1-1; D gene: TRBD1; V gene: TRBV5-8; clone size: -; CDR3 protein: CASSPQGETEAFF; CDR3 DNA: TGTGCCAGCAGCCCACAGGGGGAAACTGAAGCTTTCTTT
J gene: TRBJ2-2; D gene: -; V gene: TRBV9; clone size: -; CDR3 protein: CASSVGTVNSGELFF; CDR3 DNA: TGTGCCAGCAGCGTAGGTACAGTTAATAGCGGGGAGCTGTTTTTT
J gene: TRBJ1-1; D gene: TRBD1; V gene: TRBV9; clone size: -; CDR3 protein: CASSRHGQGNTEAFF; CDR3 DNA: TGTGCCAGCAGCCGTCATGGACAGGGGAACACTGAAGCTTTCTTT
J gene: TRBJ1-5; D gene: -; V gene: TRBV9; clone size: -; CDR3 protein: CASSVSGAPPQHF; CDR3 DNA: TGTGCCAGCAGCGTTTCAGGGGCTCCACCCCAGCATTTT
J gene: TRBJ2-5; D gene: -; V gene: TRBV6-5; clone size: -; CDR3 protein: CASSYGRAETQYF; CDR3 DNA: TGTGCCAGCAGTTACGGCAGGGCGGAGACCCAGTACTTC
J gene: TRBJ2-7; D gene: -; V gene: TRBV20-1; clone size: -; CDR3 protein: CSALAYEQYF; CDR3 DNA: TGCAGTGCCCTCGCCTACGAGCAGTACTTC
J gene: TRBJ2-5; D gene: -; V gene: TRBV2; clone size: few; CDR3 protein: CASRERIGETQYF; CDR3 DNA: TGTGCCAGCAGAGAGAGAATCGGAGAGACCCAGTACTTC
J gene: TRBJ2-2; D gene: TRBD1; V gene: TRBV4-3; clone size: -; CDR3 protein: CASSQERTGVGTGELFF; CDR3 DNA: TGCGCCAGCAGCCAGGAACGGACAGGGGTAGGCACCGGGGAGCTGTTTTTT
J gene: TRBJ1-1; D gene: -; V gene: TRBV18; clone size: -; CDR3 protein: CASSPQGNTEAFF; CDR3 DNA: TGTGCCAGCTCACCACAGGGGAACACTGAAGCTTTCTTT
J gene: TRBJ1-4; D gene: -; V gene: TRBV5-1; clone size: -; CDR3 protein: CASSVGTGNEKLFF; CDR3 DNA: TGCGCCAGCAGCGTGGGGACGGGAAATGAAAAACTGTTTTTT
J gene: TRBJ2-1; D gene: TRBD1; V gene: TRBV6-1; clone size: -; CDR3 protein: CATNPGQGEHEQFF; CDR3 DNA: TGTGCCACCAATCCGGGACAGGGGGAGCATGAGCAGTTCTTC
J gene: TRBJ2-1; D gene: -; V gene: TRBV6-5; clone size: -; CDR3 protein: CASVRGLDNEQFF; CDR3 DNA: TGTGCCTCAGTCCGGGGTTTGGACAATGAGCAGTTCTTC